This T cell receptor beta chain was recovered during a study of PD-1 blockade in classical Hodgkin lymphoma. Assay used: immunoSEQ multiplex PCR; TCRdb lists only in-frame clones, some missing. The table lists about 23,000 clones, about 71% of them singletons. This clone has only a few counts. What it recognizes is unknown. The study's findings and limits: Prior to therapy, complete responders displayed diversity much like that of newly diagnosed patients. CD4+ TCR diversity rose significantly by C4D1, and CD8+ TCR diversity did not. Baseline TCR diversity was reportedly lower in newly diagnosed patients than in healthy donors. It was reported as lower still in relapsed/refractory patients.

Germline assignment: CDR1 MGHRA and CDR2 YSYEKL. Trimming took 0 bases from V and 9 from J, leaving 12 bases between them. The CDR3 has 14 amino acids. In every patient, relapse followed autologous stem cell transplantation, while exposure to brentuximab vedotin differed. Progressive disease, partial response or complete response was each patient's best response. The source of this sequence is a human donor with classical Hodgkin lymphoma. Here the sequenced sample was peripheral blood mononuclear cells (PBMCs), taken at baseline. The gene calls are TRBV4-1 and TRBJ2-1; no definite D call. Here the CDR3 reads CASSQDEALGEQFF. For the CDR3, the DNA is TGCGCCAGCAGCCAAGACGAGGCTTTGGGTGAGCAGTTCTTC.